One T cell receptor beta chain is described in this entry. The CDR3 is 17 residues long. The V end was cut by 6 bases, the J end by 0 bases, with 18 bases between. Germline CDR1 SNHLY, CDR2 FYNNEI. TCRdb's copy holds only in-frame clones and misses some; the assay was immunoSEQ multiplex PCR. The data hold fewer than 650,000 clones, with roughly 91% observed a single time. This sample is part of a study of blood T cell repertoires in COVID-19. Study context: Collection of acute and convalescent COVID-19 samples took place in the United States, Italy and Spain.

The specimen sequenced was peripheral blood. The receptor's source is a woman aged 45-59 years with COVID-19, enrolled during active disease. The V gene is TRBV2, the J gene TRBJ2-4; weak D call: TRBD1 (6 bases). In DNA form, the CDR3 reads TGTGCCAGCAGCGTATTACAGGGAACCTTAGCCAAAAACATTCAGTACTTC. Amino acid sequence: CASSVLQGTLAKNIQYF.